This TCR beta chain was recovered during a study of regulatory T cells in long-lasting Graves disease. On the study more broadly: Graves' patients, diagnosed recently, had received antithyroid drugs under 3 months.

Construction of the TCR beta libraries employed iRepertoire HTBI primers in conjunction with Arm-PCR of CDR3 regions. TCRdb reanalysed the multiplex PCR reads using MiXCR and keeps one entry per CDR3 protein. The profile shows around 460,000 distinct CDR3 sequences, approximately 15% of them singletons. Time point specified: newly diagnosed GD, antithyroid drugs for less than 3 months. Scientists built the TCR library using RNA that was extracted from PBMCs. This clonotype was counted many times. CDR3 length: 12 residues. The V and J ends lost 2 bases and 10 bases respectively, with 11 bases between them. Germline-derived CDR1 and CDR2 are LGHDT and YNNKEL (reference sequence). This sample was also put to use in a study of T cells in Graves' hyperthyroidism and ophthalmopathy. From that study: Diagnosing involved the use of clinical symptoms, serum thyroxine and TRAb, thyroid ultrasound and orbital computed tomography. A set of HTBI primers served as the primers for a first-round RT-PCR of the TCR CDR3. Ophthalmopathy was identified by the model a median 6.5 months ahead of onset.

The rearrangement joins TRBV3-1 to TRBJ1-1, with D unclear. This clonotype was obtained from a woman in her 50s with Graves disease. Material: peripheral blood mononuclear cells (PBMCs), obtained at new diagnosis, from a patient treated with antithyroid drugs. The CDR3 protein is CASSQLRLPAFF. The DNA of the CDR3 is TGTGCCAGCAGCCAACTCCGGCTTCCAGCTTTCTTT.